This T cell receptor (beta chain) emerged from a study of Tregs in tolerant kidney transplant recipients. Germline V gene lookup returns CDR1 KGHSH and CDR2 LQKENI. The CDR3 spans 14 residues. The V end lost 0 bases, the J end lost 6 bases, and 11 bases lay between the germline ends. Remarks on this clone: The target antigen is unknown.

Clones were sequenced by immunoSEQ multiplex PCR, and TCRdb holds only the in-frame ones, with some missing. The table includes approximately 15,000 clones, around four fifths detected once. Points from the study as a whole: Tolerant patients' donor-specific Tregs expanded beyond overall Tregs, suggesting antigen-driven growth. Biological reproducibility was not directly addressed in this study. Findings come from small patient numbers and require larger validation.

CD4+CD25+CD127- Tregs, CD4+CD25- non-Tregs, CD4 and CD8 cells were sorted. The chain employs TRBV18 and TRBJ1-1; a possible D gene is TRBD1 (5 bases). This material consisted of Tregs from blood, taken before the transplant. This TCR came from a human donor who received a combined kidney and bone marrow transplant. CDR3 sequence: CASSPPGGRSEAFF. CDR3 DNA: TGTGCCAGCTCACCACCCGGGGGTCGCTCTGAAGCTTTCTTT.